Ten or more counts support the clone carrying this TCR beta chain. The antigen is undetermined. The germline CDR1 and CDR2 sequences are MDHEN and SYDVKM. V was clipped by 8 bases and J by 3 bases, with 8 bases between them. This CDR3 has 11 residues. The sample comes from a study of blood T cells in healthy people across ages. General study points: Shifts in expanded clonotypes may have been confounded by donor CMV status, which was unknown.

A second 7 to 11 cycle PCR used barcoded and J-beta primers. TCRdb used MiXCR to reprocess the 5' RACE reads, holding one entry per CDR3 protein. The table lists 1.5 million to 2 million distinct CDR3 sequences, roughly 30% of them singletons. The V call is TRBV28, the J call TRBJ2-7, with no clear D. The clonotype was recovered from a woman under 40 in good health. Source material: blood. This chain's CDR3 is CASAGFYEQYF. The CDR3 DNA is TGTGCCAGCGCCGGATTCTACGAGCAGTACTTC.